These 10 T cell receptor beta chains share one sample of origin, sequenced in a study of shared clonotypes between healthy human individuals. Sequencing was performed with immunoSEQ multiplex PCR; in TCRdb, only in-frame clones are kept and a portion is missing. The sample shows more than 2,000,000 clones, just over 90% of them seen only once. The specimen was naive CD4+ T cells from PBMCs. As for subset: CD45RA+ positively selected. The receptors come from a man aged 18 to 35 in good health. Some clones in this sample may be carry-over from other donors' samples.

This chain connects TRBV9 to TRBJ2-7; D is undetermined. The CDR3 spans 13 residues. Looked up from germline, CDR1 is SGDLS and CDR2 is YYNGEE. V was clipped by 4 bases and J by 2 bases, with 10 bases between them. Here the CDR3 DNA reads TGTGCCAGCAGCACCTACCTAGCCTACGAGCAGTACTTC. This gives the protein CASSTYLAYEQYF.

The rearrangement joins TRBV28 to TRBJ2-7, with TRBD2 matching 15 bases. The CDR3 extends over 15 amino acids. Germline trimming cut 6 bases from V and 3 bases from J; bases unmatched to any gene: 3. Per germline, CDR1 MDHEN and CDR2 SYDVKM. The CDR3 sequence is CASREGLAGGYEQYF. The CDR3 DNA is TGTGCCAGCAGAGAGGGACTAGCGGGAGGCTACGAGCAGTACTTC.

The chain links TRBV6-1 to TRBJ1-1; D is unresolved. Deletions cut 6 bases from V and 0 bases from J, with 14 bases between. The CDR3 has 15 residues. Germline CDR1 MNHNS, CDR2 SASEGT. The CDR3 DNA follows: TGTGCCAGCAGCTTGACACTATTACTGAACACTGAAGCTTTCTTT. This encodes CASSLTLLLNTEAFF.

A few counts support this clone. The chain couples TRBV9 to TRBJ2-2, with a possible D match to TRBD1 (5 bases). Germline V gives CDR1 SGDLS, CDR2 YYNGEE. Trimming took 6 bases from V and 11 from J, leaving 14 bases between them. The CDR3 runs to 12 residues. CDR3 residues: CASTTTASELFF. The DNA of the CDR3 is TGTGCCAGCACAACGACAGCGTCTGAGCTGTTTTTT.

The chain carries TRBV9 and TRBJ2-2, with D unclear. Trimming stripped 0 bases from V and 8 bases from J, with 8 bases between. The CDR3 has 13 amino acids. Per the germline V gene, CDR1 is SGDLS and CDR2 is YYNGEE. Here the CDR3 DNA reads TGTGCCAGCAGCGTAGGGGGATGGGGGGAGCTGTTTTTT. Its translation is CASSVGGWGELFF.

This clone has only a few counts. The rearrangement uses TRBV18 and TRBJ1-1; a weak D match, TRBD1 (6 bases). The CDR3 has 15 amino acids. CDR1 is KGHSH, CDR2 LQKENI, per germline. V was shortened by 4 bases and J by 1 base, with 13 bases between the two germline ends. The CDR3 nucleotides are TGTGCCAGCTCACTTCAAAGACAGGCGAACACTGAAGCTTTCTTT. It is translated as CASSLQRQANTEAFF.

The CDR3 coding sequence is TGTGCCAGCAGCCAAGCTGAAGGGGGTTCTAATGAGCAGTTCTTC. It is translated as CASSQAEGGSNEQFF. The genes are TRBV4-2 and TRBJ2-1; the D gene is possibly TRBD1 (6 bases). CDR1 LGHNA and CDR2 YNFKEQ come from the germline V gene. V shed 1 base and J shed 7 bases, with 14 bases lying between them. The CDR3 is 15 residues long.

This clone was counted between two and nine times. The rearrangement links TRBV2 to TRBJ2-7; D is ambiguous. The germline CDR1 and CDR2 sequences are SNHLY and FYNNEI. V was cut by 7 bases and J by 5 bases, with 9 bases left in between. The CDR3 extends over 11 amino acids. This CDR3 is CASNEYHEQYF. Written as DNA, the CDR3 is TGTGCCAGCAACGAGTACCACGAGCAGTACTTC. Together with reference TRBV2 and TRBJ2-7, the CDR3 gives the full variable domain: EPEVTQTPSHQVTQMGQEVILRCVPISNHLYFYWYRQILGQKVEFLVSFYNNEISEKSEIFDDQFSVERPDGSNFTLKIRSTKLEDSAMYFCASNEYHEQYFGPGTRLTVT.

The rearrangement joins TRBV11-1 to TRBJ2-1; 8 nucleotides agree with TRBD1. The V segment lost 8 bases and the J segment 4 bases; nucleotides outside the gene matches: 4. This CDR3 is built from 13 residues. Germline values: CDR1 SGHAT, CDR2 FQDESV (reference sequence). CDR3 bases: TGTGCCAGCCGTCGACAGGGGTACAATGAGCAGTTCTTC. This encodes CASRRQGYNEQFF.

The genes are TRBV2 and TRBJ1-2; D remains ambiguous. The ends were cut back, 11 bases at V and 5 bases at J, with 18 bases in the middle. Looked up from germline, CDR1 is SNHLY and CDR2 is FYNNEI. The CDR3 runs 13 residues. The chain's CDR3 is CACTPRRDYGYTF. The CDR3 DNA reads TGTGCCTGTACACCCAGGCGGGATTATGGCTACACCTTC.